Shown below are 8 T cell receptor beta chains from a single sample sequenced in a study of control samples from healthy donors and cancer patients. Some clones are missing from TCRdb's copy, which holds only in-frame ones; the method was immunoSEQ multiplex PCR. Altogether under 300,000 clones are present, approximately 80% being singletons, with the ten largest covering less than 15%. Sequencing was carried out using PBMCs. Receptors originate from a woman aged 60-75 years with lung cancer.

V usage is TRBV7-8 and J usage is TRBJ1-4; TRBD1 aligns across 7 bases. The CDR3 runs to 13 residues. V lost 5 bases to trimming and J lost 8 bases; unmatched junction nucleotides: 5. CDR1 and CDR2 (germline): SGHVS, FQNEAQ. CDR3 protein: CASSPRDSEKLFF. The CDR3 nucleotides read TGTGCCAGCAGCCCCCGGGACAGCGAAAAACTGTTTTTT.

The chain is built from TRBV3-1 (or the pseudogene TRBV3-2) and TRBJ1-1; D call uncertain. This CDR3 is built from 15 residues. Germline CDR1 reads LGHDT; CDR2 reads YNNKEL (reference sequence). V was shortened by 0 bases and J by 3 bases, with 11 bases between the two germline ends. CDR3 nucleotides: TGTGCCAGCAGCCAAGATAGAGTGTCTTACACTGAAGCTTTCTTT. Translation: CASSQDRVSYTEAFF.

This chain joins TRBV6-1 and TRBJ2-6; D is perhaps TRBD2 (5 bases). Germline V gene data show CDR1 as MNHNS and CDR2 as SASEGT. Trimming stripped 3 bases from V and 2 bases from J, with 8 bases between. The CDR3 has 15 amino acids. DNA of the CDR3: TGTGCCAGCAGTGACGAGGGAGCTGGGGCCAACGTCCTGACTTTC. Protein sequence: CASSDEGAGANVLTF.

This chain links TRBV28 with TRBJ1-6; a possible D gene is TRBD1 (6 bases). Trimming shortened V by 6 bases and J by 10 bases, and 16 bases separated the two germline ends. The CDR3 sequence is 14 residues long. Germline CDR1 and CDR2: MDHEN and SYDVKM. The CDR3 region has the DNA TGTGCCAGCAGGCCCATGGGGGGCAGATCACCCCTCCACTTT. It codes for CASRPMGGRSPLHF. Using reference TRBV28 and TRBJ1-6 for the parts outside the CDR3, the full variable domain is DVKVTQSSRYLVKRTGEKVFLECVQDMDHENMFWYRQDPGLGLRLIYFSYDVKMKEKGDIPEGYSVSREKKERFSLILESASTNQTSMYLCASRPMGGRSPLHFGNGTRLTVT.

The CDR3 spells CASSSTGGANVLTF. The CDR3 DNA reads TGTGCCAGCAGCTCGACAGGGGGCGCAAACGTCCTGACTTTC. This chain joins TRBV13 and TRBJ2-6, with TRBD1 identical over 10 bases. Unmatched junction bases numbered 4, after V lost 4 bases and J lost 10 bases. The CDR3 has 14 amino acids. The germline V gene has CDR1 PRHDT and CDR2 FYEKMQ (reference sequence).

The rearrangement links TRBV2 to TRBJ1-6; D call uncertain. Germline assignment: CDR1 SNHLY and CDR2 FYNNEI. The CDR3 spans 12 residues. V was clipped by 6 bases and J by 14 bases, with 14 bases between them. CDR3 sequence reads: CASSVTGETLHF. Written as DNA, the CDR3 is TGTGCCAGCAGCGTGACCGGTGAAACCCTCCACTTT.

The V and J genes are TRBV6-5 and TRBJ2-1; D might be TRBD1 (5 bases). The germline gives CDR1 MNHEY, CDR2 SVGAGI. There are 13 residues in the CDR3. V was pared by 0 bases and J by 9 bases, with 9 bases between. This CDR3 is CASSYSTVSEQFF. The CDR3 coding sequence is TGTGCCAGCAGTTACTCGACAGTAAGTGAGCAGTTCTTC.

On this clone: The sample holds other DNA sequences that translate to the same CDR3. This CDR3 is CASSGGQGNSPLHF. DNA for the CDR3: TGCGCCAGCAGCGGTGGACAGGGTAATTCACCCCTCCACTTT. The J gene is TRBJ1-6, the V gene TRBV5-1; the match to TRBD1 covers 8 bases. The V gene end was trimmed by 4 bases and the J gene end by 6 bases; junction bases not matched to a gene: 3. CDR3 length: 14 amino acids. CDR1 SGHRS and CDR2 YFSETQ come from the germline V gene. Supplemented by reference TRBV5-1 and TRBJ1-6, the full variable domain reads KAGVTQTPRYLIKTRGQQVTLSCSPISGHRSVSWYQQTPGQGLQFLFEYFSETQRNKGNFPGRFSGRQFSNSRSEMNVSTLELGDSALYLCASSGGQGNSPLHFGNGTRLTVT.